This is a list of T cell receptor beta chains from one sample in a study of graft-versus-host responses after intestinal transplantation. Profiled with immunoSEQ multiplex PCR; TCRdb holds only in-frame clones, not every one. The repertoire includes nearly 95,000 clones, 90% to 95% of them detected once, and roughly 2% sits in the top ten. Antigens for these TCRs are unknown. Sequences were derived from unstimulated CD8+ T cells sorted from spleen or lymph node cells, sampled before intestinal transplant. All receptors come from a human donor who received an intestinal transplant. The CDR3 runs from the conserved cysteine through the conserved F or W. D genes are given only for firm matches. Not every row has a clone size; where given, it reads once, few, many or a size class.

V gene: TRBV11-2; D gene: .; J gene: TRBJ2-7; clone size: .; CDR3 DNA: TGTGCCAGCAGCTGGGGGGGGGCCGAAACCTACGAGCAGTACTTC; CDR3 protein: CASSWGGAETYEQYF
V gene: TRBV4-1; D gene: .; J gene: TRBJ1-1; clone size: .; CDR3 DNA: TGCGCCAGCAGCCAAGATTACGGGGAGGCTTTCTTT; CDR3 protein: CASSQDYGEAFF
V gene: TRBV4-1; D gene: TRBD1; J gene: TRBJ1-2; clone size: once; CDR3 DNA: TGCGCCAGCAGCCAAGTTGAGGGGGCGCATGATGGCTACACCTTC; CDR3 protein: CASSQVEGAHDGYTF
V gene: TRBV27; D gene: TRBD2; J gene: TRBJ2-1; clone size: .; CDR3 DNA: TGTGCCAGCAGTTTGCGTAGCGGGGGGGCTTATGAGCAGTTCTTC; CDR3 protein: CASSLRSGGAYEQFF
V gene: TRBV2; D gene: .; J gene: TRBJ1-5; clone size: .; CDR3 DNA: TGTGCCAGCAGTGAAATTGCGGGGTTAGGGGATTATAGCAATCAGCCCCAGCATTTT; CDR3 protein: CASSEIAGLGDYSNQPQHF
V gene: TRBV4-3; D gene: TRBD1; J gene: TRBJ2-7; clone size: .; CDR3 DNA: TGCGCCAGCAGCCAGTCCACAGGGGCCTACGAGCAGTACTTC; CDR3 protein: CASSQSTGAYEQYF
V gene: TRBV5-1; D gene: TRBD2; J gene: TRBJ2-5; clone size: .; CDR3 DNA: TGCGCCAGCAGCTTGGAAATTAGCGGGGCGTACCAAGAGACCCAGTACTTC; CDR3 protein: CASSLEISGAYQETQYF
V gene: TRBV4-3; D gene: .; J gene: TRBJ1-6; clone size: .; CDR3 DNA: TGCGCCAGCAGCTCTCTAGGCGGGGACTATAATTCACCCCTCCACTTT; CDR3 protein: CASSSLGGDYNSPLHF
V gene: TRBV7-9; D gene: .; J gene: TRBJ2-1; clone size: .; CDR3 DNA: TGTGCCAGCAGCTTAGGGGGGGGCGGCCATGAGCAGTTCTTC; CDR3 protein: CASSLGGGGHEQFF
V gene: TRBV27; D gene: .; J gene: TRBJ2-7; clone size: .; CDR3 DNA: TGTGCCAGCAGTCAGGATCACAACCACTACGAGCAGTACTTC; CDR3 protein: CASSQDHNHYEQYF
V gene: TRBV30; D gene: TRBD1; J gene: TRBJ1-1; clone size: .; CDR3 DNA: TGTGCCTGGCGGACAGGGATGAACACTGAAGCTTTCTTT; CDR3 protein: CAWRTGMNTEAFF
V gene: TRBV30; D gene: TRBD1; J gene: TRBJ2-7; clone size: .; CDR3 DNA: TGTGCCTGGAGTTCGGGACAGGGCCCGTACTTC; CDR3 protein: CAWSSGQGPYF
V gene: TRBV7-9; D gene: TRBD1; J gene: TRBJ1-4; clone size: few; CDR3 DNA: TGTGCCAGCAGCTTGGCACAGGGGGGCGCGGCTAATGAAAAACTGTTTTTT; CDR3 protein: CASSLAQGGAANEKLFF
V gene: TRBV27; D gene: .; J gene: TRBJ2-7; clone size: .; CDR3 DNA: TGTGCCAGCAGTTTATCAGGGCAGGGTGGTAGTTACGAGCAGTACTTC; CDR3 protein: CASSLSGQGGSYEQYF
V gene: TRBV11-2; D gene: .; J gene: TRBJ2-7; clone size: .; CDR3 DNA: TGTGCCAGCAGCTTAGCCGTGGGCGAACAGGGTACGAGCTACGAGCAGTACTTC; CDR3 protein: CASSLAVGEQGTSYEQYF
V gene: TRBV6-5; D gene: TRBD1; J gene: TRBJ2-3; clone size: .; CDR3 DNA: TGTGCCAGCAGTTACTCCAAGGACAGGGGCACAGATACGCAGTATTTT; CDR3 protein: CASSYSKDRGTDTQYF
V gene: TRBV14; D gene: TRBD2; J gene: TRBJ2-7; clone size: .; CDR3 DNA: TGTGCCAGCAGCCAAGCATCGGGGGGTTACGAGCAGTACTTC; CDR3 protein: CASSQASGGYEQYF
V gene: TRBV30; D gene: TRBD2; J gene: TRBJ2-7; clone size: .; CDR3 DNA: TGTGCCTGGAGCCCAACGGGACTAGGAACTTACGAGCAGTACTTC; CDR3 protein: CAWSPTGLGTYEQYF
V gene: TRBV9; D gene: .; J gene: TRBJ2-5; clone size: .; CDR3 DNA: TGTGCCAGCAGCGTAGATTCTAGGGCAGGGCACCAAGAGACCCAGTACTTC; CDR3 protein: CASSVDSRAGHQETQYF
V gene: TRBV4-3; D gene: .; J gene: TRBJ2-7; clone size: .; CDR3 DNA: TGCGCCAGCAGCCAAGGAACAGGGATCTCCTACGAGCAGTACTTC; CDR3 protein: CASSQGTGISYEQYF
V gene: TRBV4-1; D gene: TRBD1; J gene: TRBJ1-4; clone size: .; CDR3 DNA: TGCGCCAGCAGCCAGGGCCAGACAGGGGAGGGGGAAAAACTGTTTTTT; CDR3 protein: CASSQGQTGEGEKLFF
V gene: TRBV11-2; D gene: TRBD2; J gene: TRBJ2-7; clone size: .; CDR3 DNA: TGTGCCAGCAGCTCGGGACTAGCCGGCTACGAGCAGTACTTC; CDR3 protein: CASSSGLAGYEQYF
V gene: TRBV11-2; D gene: TRBD1; J gene: TRBJ1-1; clone size: .; CDR3 DNA: TGTGCCAGCAGCTTAGGGACAGGGGTTGGTTTCGGAGCTTTCTTT; CDR3 protein: CASSLGTGVGFGAFF
V gene: TRBV27; D gene: TRBD2; J gene: TRBJ2-3; clone size: .; CDR3 DNA: TGTGCCAGCAGTCTCGTTGCGGGGGGGCTAAGAGATACGCAGTATTTT; CDR3 protein: CASSLVAGGLRDTQYF
V gene: TRBV19; D gene: .; J gene: TRBJ2-3; clone size: .; CDR3 DNA: TGTGCCAGTAGTAGGCAATTAACCTCCACAGATACGCAGTATTTT; CDR3 protein: CASSRQLTSTDTQYF
V gene: TRBV10-1; D gene: TRBD1; J gene: TRBJ2-1; clone size: .; CDR3 DNA: TGCGCCAGCAGTGACCCCGGGACAGGGGGAAACAATGAGCAGTTCTTC; CDR3 protein: CASSDPGTGGNNEQFF
V gene: TRBV19; D gene: TRBD1; J gene: TRBJ2-3; clone size: .; CDR3 DNA: TGTGCCAGTAGTATAATCGGGACAGGCCTCACAGATACGCAGTATTTT; CDR3 protein: CASSIIGTGLTDTQYF
V gene: TRBV30; D gene: .; J gene: TRBJ2-1; clone size: .; CDR3 DNA: TGTGCCTGGAGTGGGGGGACTGGAGACAATGAGCAGTTCTTC; CDR3 protein: CAWSGGTGDNEQFF
V gene: TRBV7-8; D gene: .; J gene: TRBJ2-3; clone size: .; CDR3 DNA: TGTGCCAGCAGCAGTAGAGGTGCAAAAGATACGCAGTATTTT; CDR3 protein: CASSSRGAKDTQYF
V gene: TRBV21-1; D gene: .; J gene: TRBJ2-1; clone size: .; CDR3 DNA: TGTGCCAGCAGCAAACCGGGGCCCAGCGGGGGGGGATACAATGAGCAGTTCTTC; CDR3 protein: CASSKPGPSGGGYNEQFF
V gene: TRBV7-2; D gene: .; J gene: TRBJ2-1; clone size: .; CDR3 DNA: TGTGCCAGCAGCTCCCTTAGCGGATATTACAATGAGCAGTTCTTC; CDR3 protein: CASSSLSGYYNEQFF
V gene: TRBV30; D gene: TRBD1; J gene: TRBJ2-2; clone size: once; CDR3 DNA: TGTGCCTCAGAAAACCGGGACAGGTTTCTTGGGGAGCTGTTTTTT; CDR3 protein: CASENRDRFLGELFF
V gene: TRBV15; D gene: .; J gene: TRBJ2-5; clone size: .; CDR3 DNA: TGTGCCACCAGTCCCGGACAGCAAGAGACCCAGTACTTC; CDR3 protein: CATSPGQQETQYF
V gene: TRBV7-9; D gene: .; J gene: TRBJ2-5; clone size: .; CDR3 DNA: TGTGCCAGCAGCTTACTGGCAGTACAAGAGACCCAGTACTTC; CDR3 protein: CASSLLAVQETQYF
V gene: TRBV2; D gene: .; J gene: TRBJ1-2; clone size: .; CDR3 DNA: TGTGCCAGCCTTTGGACTACCGGGTCTAACTATGGCTACACCTTC; CDR3 protein: CASLWTTGSNYGYTF
V gene: TRBV4-2; D gene: TRBD2; J gene: TRBJ2-1; clone size: .; CDR3 DNA: TGTGCCAGCAGGGGTACCGGGCCCGGGACTAGCGGGGGGGCAGGGAATGAGCAGTTCTTC; CDR3 protein: CASRGTGPGTSGGAGNEQFF
V gene: TRBV7-7; D gene: .; J gene: TRBJ2-2; clone size: .; CDR3 DNA: TGTGCCAGCAGCCCCGGGGAGAACACCGGGGAGCTGTTTTTT; CDR3 protein: CASSPGENTGELFF
V gene: TRBV4-1; D gene: TRBD1; J gene: TRBJ2-7; clone size: .; CDR3 DNA: TGCGCCAGCAGCCAATCACAGGGGACCTACGAGCAGTACTTC; CDR3 protein: CASSQSQGTYEQYF
V gene: TRBV19; D gene: .; J gene: TRBJ2-7; clone size: .; CDR3 DNA: TGTGCCAGTAGTAAGGACAGATCCTACGAGCAGTACTTC; CDR3 protein: CASSKDRSYEQYF
V gene: TRBV19; D gene: TRBD2; J gene: TRBJ2-1; clone size: .; CDR3 DNA: TGTGCCAGTAGTATTCGACTAGCGGGGGGGCCCTACAATGAGCAGTTCTTC; CDR3 protein: CASSIRLAGGPYNEQFF
V gene: TRBV5-4; D gene: TRBD1; J gene: TRBJ1-5; clone size: .; CDR3 DNA: TGTGCCAGCAGCTTGGAGTTTATGGGACAGGGAGGGCAGCCCCAGCATTTT; CDR3 protein: CASSLEFMGQGGQPQHF
V gene: TRBV7-2; D gene: .; J gene: TRBJ2-1; clone size: .; CDR3 DNA: TGTGCCAGCAGCTTTAACAGGGTCCACAATGAGCAGTTCTTC; CDR3 protein: CASSFNRVHNEQFF
V gene: TRBV4-1; D gene: .; J gene: TRBJ1-2; clone size: .; CDR3 DNA: TGCGCCAGCAGCATCCATAGCCAGAACCGAAAGACCTATGGCTACACCTTC; CDR3 protein: CASSIHSQNRKTYGYTF
V gene: TRBV2; D gene: .; J gene: TRBJ2-2; clone size: .; CDR3 DNA: TGTGCCCTCCAGGGAAACACCGGGGAGCTGTTTTTT; CDR3 protein: CALQGNTGELFF
V gene: TRBV4-3; D gene: .; J gene: TRBJ2-5; clone size: .; CDR3 DNA: TGCGCCAGCAGCCAAGATTTCGGCAGGCAAGAGACCCAGTACTTC; CDR3 protein: CASSQDFGRQETQYF